This T cell receptor (beta chain) is drawn from a study of blood T cell repertoires in COVID-19. Turning to the study itself: The samples span acute and convalescent COVID-19 from the United States, Italy and Spain. From T cells, B-cell-depleted T cells, or PBMCs came the material, which was cDNA or gDNA.

This CDR3 spans 14 amino acids. After removal of 6 bases from V and 3 bases from J, the junction contained 4 bases not matched to a gene. CDR1 is SGHTA, CDR2 FQGTGA, per germline. Original processing methods: Amplification of reference gene primers provided the estimated nucleated cell counts. Sequenced by immunoSEQ multiplex PCR; TCRdb stores in-frame clones only, minus some. V, J and clone size derive from that table, while D and trimming were established from the DNA sequence. The sample contains 250,000 to 300,000 clones, 85% to 90% of which appear only once. The genes are TRBV7-3 and TRBJ2-1; 8 bases are a match to TRBD2. This receptor was taken from a middle-aged woman who had recovered from COVID-19. Sequencing was done on a sample of peripheral blood. The CDR3 nucleotides read TGTGCCAGCAGTTCCAGCGGGAGCTACAATGAGCAGTTCTTC. As protein: CASSSSGSYNEQFF.